One sample yielded the 21 T cell receptor beta chains listed below, sequenced in a study of CD8 T cells in Susac syndrome. Reverse transcription of about 0.5 to 1 ug RNA used random hexamers. MiXCR, applied by TCRdb to the immunoSEQ multiplex PCR reads, yields one record per CDR3 protein. The data show 150,000 to 200,000 distinct CDR3 sequences, about 91% seen once. The sequenced material came from CD4+ T cells from PBMCs. All receptors come from a human donor in good health.

The chain employs TRBV6-5 and TRBJ2-5, with TRBD1 matching 7 bases. Per the germline V gene, CDR1 is MNHEY and CDR2 is SVGAGI. The CDR3 covers 15 residues. Trimming took 0 bases from V and 6 from J; bases not matched to a gene: 7. CDR3 nucleotides: TGTGCCAGCAGTTACTCGACAGGGCGTCTGAAGACCCAGTACTTC. Translation gives CASSYSTGRLKTQYF.

This CDR3 is CASSFGTTNTGELFF. CDR3 nucleotides: TGTGCCAGCAGCTTCGGGACTACGAACACCGGGGAGCTGTTTTTT. This rearrangement joins TRBV11-3 to TRBJ2-2, with TRBD2 identical over 7 bases. J gave up 0 bases and V 3 bases, and 1 base lay outside the gene matches. The CDR3 sequence is 15 residues long. The germline V gene encodes CDR1 SGHNT and CDR2 YENEEA.

V and J are TRBV6-2 or TRBV6-3 and TRBJ2-7, with a weak D call TRBD2 (6 bases). The CDR3 totals 15 residues. V was trimmed by 4 bases and J by 0 bases, leaving 13 bases between them. CDR1 and CDR2 (germline): MNHEY, SVGEGT. The CDR3 region is CASSCGVQNSYEQYF. The CDR3 DNA reads as TGTGCCAGCAGTTGCGGGGTACAGAACTCCTACGAGCAGTACTTC.

The rearrangement links TRBV6-2 or TRBV6-3 to TRBJ2-3; 8 bases line up with TRBD2. Germline assignment: CDR1 MNHEY and CDR2 SVGEGT. The CDR3 sequence is 15 residues long. The J segment lost 9 bases and the V segment lost 0 bases, leaving 8 bases of the junction unmatched. CDR3: CASSYSGGELYTQYF. As DNA, the CDR3 is TGTGCCAGCAGTTACTCCGGGGGGGAGCTGTACACGCAGTATTTT.

The chain has TRBV12-3 or TRBV12-4 and TRBJ2-4; no clear D gene. Trimming removed 0 bases from V and 0 bases from J, with 9 bases in between. CDR3 size: 16 residues. In nucleotides, the CDR3 is TGTGCCAGCAGTTTAGCGCTAAGATTAGCCAAAAACATTCAGTACTTC. Translated, it gives CASSLALRLAKNIQYF.

This chain uses TRBV5-1 with TRBJ2-1; tentative D call: TRBD1 (5 bases). V shed 2 bases and J shed 4 bases, with 13 bases lying between them. CDR3 length: 15 residues. From germline, CDR1 is SGHRS and CDR2 YFSETQ. Written as DNA, the CDR3 is TGCGCCAGCAGCTTACAGGCAAGTAGTTACAATGAGCAGTTCTTC. Translated, it gives CASSLQASSYNEQFF.

The chain links TRBV4-3 to TRBJ1-3; 7 bases agree with TRBD1. From germline, CDR1 is LGHNA and CDR2 YSLEER. The junction had 10 bases not matched to a gene; V was cut back by 4 bases and J by 7 bases. CDR3 length equals 15 residues. The CDR3 sequence: CASSPDRDRANTIYF. The CDR3 coding sequence is TGCGCCAGCAGCCCCGACAGGGACAGAGCGAACACCATATATTTT.

V gene TRBV20-1 combines with J gene TRBJ2-5, with D maybe TRBD2 (5 bases). This CDR3 region has 14 residues. CDR1 and CDR2 (germline): DFQATT, SNEGSKA (reference sequence). The CDR3 loop reads CGSRESGTQETQYF. DNA of the CDR3: TGCGGCTCGAGGGAGAGCGGCACCCAAGAGACCCAGTACTTC.

The V and J genes are TRBV25-1 and TRBJ2-7, with TRBD1 identical over 9 bases. With 1 base clipped from V and 4 bases from J, the junction kept 8 bases outside the gene matches. The CDR3 covers 16 residues. In germline, CDR1 is MGHDK, CDR2 SYGVNS. Here the CDR3 reads CASSESPGTGRYEQYF. CDR3 coding DNA: TGTGCCAGCAGTGAATCCCCCGGGACAGGGAGGTACGAGCAGTACTTC.

V usage is TRBV6-6 and J usage is TRBJ2-5; TRBD2 matches 8 bases. The CDR3 is 13 residues long. V shed 4 bases and J 6 bases; nucleotides not matched to a gene: 4. Looked up from germline, CDR1 is MNHNY and CDR2 is SVGAGI (reference sequence). CDR3 bases: TGTGCCAGCAGTTTTGTAGCGGGACAGACCCAGTACTTC. Translating gives CASSFVAGQTQYF.

V is TRBV6-6 and J is TRBJ1-4, with 7 positions matching TRBD1. Per the germline V gene, CDR1 is MNHNY and CDR2 is SVGAGI (reference sequence). Germline trimming cut 2 bases from V and 0 bases from J; bases unmatched to any gene: 3. The CDR3 totals 16 residues. CDR3 nucleotide sequence: TGTGCCAGCAGTTACCTGCAGGGGGCAACTAATGAAAAACTGTTTTTT. Translation: CASSYLQGATNEKLFF.

The J gene is TRBJ2-7, the V gene TRBV6-5, with D perhaps TRBD2 (5 bases). V was pared by 6 bases and J by 3 bases, with 12 bases between. Germline V gene sequence: CDR1 MNHEY, CDR2 SVGAGI. This CDR3 has 13 residues. Here the CDR3 DNA reads TGTGCCAGCAGGCCTCGAGGGATCTACGAGCAGTACTTC. Its protein is CASRPRGIYEQYF.

V usage is TRBV24-1 and J usage is TRBJ2-1; D remains unclear. V dropped 6 bases and J dropped 5 bases, with 7 bases sitting between them. The CDR3 spans 12 residues. Germline values: CDR1 KGHDR, CDR2 SFDVKD. CDR3 sequence: CATSYGDNEQFF. The CDR3 nucleotides read TGTGCCACCAGTTATGGGGACAATGAGCAGTTCTTC.

The CDR3 coding sequence is TGCGCCAGCAGCTTGGAAGCGGGAGGCGGAGATACGCAGTATTTT. It encodes CASSLEAGGGDTQYF. The rearrangement joins TRBV5-1 to TRBJ2-3; TRBD2 matches 9 bases. Germline CDR1 reads SGHRS; CDR2 reads YFSETQ. V lost 0 bases, J lost 5 bases, and 4 bases stayed unmatched. This CDR3 is 15 amino acids long.

This clonotype came up once. The chain uses TRBV7-2 and TRBJ1-1; D is unresolved. Deletions cut 1 base from V and 5 bases from J, with 11 bases between. Germline CDR1 reads SGHTA; CDR2 reads FQGNSA. The CDR3 sequence is 14 residues long. The CDR3: CASSLDGSPTEAFF. The CDR3 DNA sequence: TGTGCCAGCAGCTTAGATGGTAGCCCGACTGAAGCTTTCTTT. Variable domain in full (rest from reference TRBV7-2 and TRBJ1-1): GAGVSQSPSNKVTEKGKDVELRCDPISGHTALYWYRQSLGQGLEFLIYFQGNSAPDKSGLPSDRFSAERTGGSVSTLTIQRTQQEDSAVYLCASSLDGSPTEAFFGQGTRLTVV.

The CDR3 is CAWSPGRDSVNQPQHF. The CDR3 region has the DNA TGTGCCTGGAGTCCCGGCCGGGACAGCGTCAATCAGCCCCAGCATTTT. The genes are TRBV30 and TRBJ1-5; TRBD1 matches 7 bases. V gave up 2 bases and J gave up 3 bases; unmatched junction bases: 10. Looked up from germline, CDR1 is GTSNPN and CDR2 is SVGIG (reference sequence). The CDR3 totals 16 residues.

The chain combines TRBV19 with TRBJ2-7; a weak D match, TRBD2 (7 bases). V was pared by 7 bases and J by 2 bases, with 15 bases between. Germline V lookup: CDR1 LNHDA, CDR2 SQIVND (reference sequence). The CDR3 extends over 14 amino acids. The CDR3 loop is CASNQAGGPYEQYF. The CDR3 DNA is TGTGCCAGTAACCAAGCCGGGGGGCCCTACGAGCAGTACTTC.

This clonotype showed up just a few times. V usage is TRBV29-1 and J usage is TRBJ2-2; 7 nucleotides line up with TRBD1. The CDR3 has 14 amino acids. Germline V CDR1 and CDR2: SQVTM, ANQGSEA. Germline trimming cut 0 bases from V and 4 bases from J; bases unmatched to any gene: 2. DNA of the CDR3: TGCAGCGTTGAAGAATGGGACAGCACCGGGGAGCTGTTTTTT. This sequence encodes CSVEEWDSTGELFF.

This chain joins TRBV15 and TRBJ2-5; D perhaps matches TRBD1 (6 bases). Per the germline V gene, CDR1 is LNHNV and CDR2 is YYDKDF (reference sequence). CDR3 length equals 13 residues. V was shortened by 5 bases and J by 4 bases, with 11 bases between the two germline ends. The CDR3 region has the DNA TGTGCCACCAGCCGCCTAGGGGGAGAGACCCAGTACTTC. This sequence encodes CATSRLGGETQYF. Variable domain in full (rest from reference TRBV15 and TRBJ2-5): DAMVIQNPRYQVTQFGKPVTLSCSQTLNHNVMYWYQQKSSQAPKLLFHYYDKDFNNEADTPDNFQSRRPNTSFCFLDIRSPGLGDTAMYLCATSRLGGETQYFGPGTRLLVL.

V and J are TRBV10-2 and TRBJ2-4, with 9 bases aligning to TRBD1. The CDR3 contains 16 residues. Unmatched junction bases numbered 12, after V lost 3 bases and J lost 9 bases. Germline V lookup: CDR1 WSHSY, CDR2 SAAADI. The CDR3 sequence is CASSEPTGGNVGIQYF. Written as DNA, the CDR3 is TGCGCCAGCAGTGAACCCACAGGGGGCAATGTGGGCATTCAGTACTTC.

The rearrangement joins TRBV27 to TRBJ2-7; perhaps TRBD1 as D (5 bases). Deletions cut 3 bases from V and 1 base from J, with 16 bases between. Germline values: CDR1 MNHEY, CDR2 SMNVEV (reference sequence). The CDR3 loop spans 16 amino acids. The CDR3 is CASSFGPGRGSYEQYF. In DNA form, the CDR3 reads TGTGCCAGCAGTTTTGGTCCCGGTAGGGGATCCTACGAGCAGTACTTC.